This TCR beta chain was obtained from a study of blood T cell repertoires in COVID-19. Study details: In each case, the material was cDNA or gDNA derived from T cells, B-cell-depleted T cells, or PBMCs.

CDR3 length equals 15 residues. CDR1 and CDR2 (germline): LGHNA, YNFKEQ. J gave up 3 bases and V 0 bases, and 4 bases lay outside the gene matches. The assay was immunoSEQ multiplex PCR, and TCRdb's table has in-frame clones only and misses some. The sample contains some 320,000 clones, around 87% of which appear only once. The chain combines TRBV4-2 with TRBJ1-2, with 7 bases identical to TRBD1. The clonotype originates from a woman in her 50s who had recovered from COVID-19. Sequencing was carried out using peripheral blood. The chain's CDR3 is CASSQEGGWDYGYTF. The DNA for the CDR3 is TGTGCCAGCAGCCAAGAAGGGGGCTGGGACTATGGCTACACCTTC.